The 31 T cell receptor beta chains below come from one sample, sequenced in a study of response to subunit inactivated influenza vaccine. MiXCR was run by TCRdb on the RT-PCR reads, yielding one entry per CDR3 protein. This table has about 540,000 distinct CDR3 sequences, under 30% appearing once. These data are also associated with another study on T cells expressing NK-cell markers. That source notes: Libraries used 5'RACE template switching adding universal primer site and UMIs.

The input for sequencing was CD4+ T cells sorted from PBMCs, taken roughly 13 days after vaccination. The receptors stem from a man over 45 who received an inactivated influenza vaccine.

In this sample, this clonotype turned up many times. The genes are TRBV3-1 and TRBJ2-7; D is unclear. V shed 1 base and J shed 5 bases, with 3 bases lying between them. CDR3 length equals 11 residues. Germline CDR1 LGHDT, CDR2 YNNKEL (reference sequence). The CDR3 is CASSQGHEQYF. In DNA form, the CDR3 reads TGTGCCAGCAGCCAAGGTCACGAGCAGTACTTC.

The chain couples TRBV14 to TRBJ2-7, with a weak D call TRBD2 (6 bases). Between the trimmed V and J ends, which lost 3 bases and 0 bases, there was a span of 15 bases. Germline V gene data show CDR1 as SGHDN and CDR2 as FVKESK. This CDR3 spans 16 amino acids. CDR3 in amino acids: CASSQGLLYGSYEQYF. Written as DNA, the CDR3 is TGTGCCAGCAGCCAGGGACTTCTCTACGGCTCCTACGAGCAGTACTTC.

V is TRBV12-3 or TRBV12-4 and J is TRBJ2-2; D ambiguous. The CDR3 spans 13 residues. The V gene lost 3 bases and the J gene lost 7 bases, with 9 bases spanning the gap. CDR3 in DNA: TGTGCCAGCAGTTTCCTTAGGAGCGGGGAGCTGTTTTTT. Protein: CASSFLRSGELFF.

This clonotype was detected many times. This chain uses TRBV5-6 with TRBJ2-7, with a tentative D call TRBD1 (6 bases). The germline gives CDR1 SGHDT, CDR2 YYEEEE. Trimming removed 4 bases at V and 4 bases at J, with 9 bases between. CDR3 length: 12 residues. CDR3 sequence (DNA): TGTGCCAGCAGCCGGACAGATTACGAGCAGTACTTC. Translation: CASSRTDYEQYF.

The rearrangement joins TRBV3-1 to TRBJ1-4; D is possibly TRBD1 (6 bases). Germline V lookup: CDR1 LGHDT, CDR2 YNNKEL (reference sequence). Trimming cost V 1 base and J 5 bases, with 11 bases left between them. There are 15 residues in the CDR3. The CDR3 bases are TGTGCCAGCAGCCAAGTAGGCAGGGGAAATGAAAAACTGTTTTTT. Translation gives CASSQVGRGNEKLFF.

The chain couples TRBV12-3 or TRBV12-4 to TRBJ1-2; 10 bases match TRBD1. The CDR3 extends over 13 amino acids. Trimming took 5 bases from V and 12 from J; bases not matched to a gene: 9. DNA of the CDR3: TGTGCCAGCAGTGTACCGGGACAGGGGTTTCACACCTTC. Protein: CASSVPGQGFHTF.

This clonotype was observed many times. The V call is TRBV6-2 or TRBV6-3, the J call TRBJ1-6; D call uncertain. This CDR3 has 12 residues. V gave up 5 bases and J gave up 14 bases, with 13 bases separating them. CDR1 and CDR2 (germline): MNHEY, SVGEGT. The CDR3 spells CASSGRFGALHF. CDR3 coding DNA: TGTGCCAGCAGTGGCCGGTTCGGAGCCCTCCACTTT.

Many counts were recorded for this clonotype. This chain uses TRBV12-3 or TRBV12-4 with TRBJ2-5; 8 positions match TRBD2. The CDR3 is 15 amino acids. V was pared by 5 bases and J by 5 bases, with 10 bases of the junction left unmatched. CDR3 bases: TGTGCCAGCAGTGGACATTGGACTAGCATGGAGACCCAGTACTTC. Translating it yields CASSGHWTSMETQYF.

The rearrangement joins TRBV5-1 to TRBJ2-7; D may be TRBD1 or TRBD2 (5 bases each). The CDR3 runs to 15 residues. Per the germline V gene, CDR1 is SGHRS and CDR2 is YFSETQ. V lost 6 bases, J lost 6 bases, and 22 bases lay in between. CDR3 sequence reads: CASTPSRGLGFEQYF. The CDR3 DNA reads TGCGCCAGCACCCCTTCGAGGGGTTTGGGATTCGAGCAGTACTTC. The full variable domain, completed using reference TRBV5-1 and TRBJ2-7, is KAGVTQTPRYLIKTRGQQVTLSCSPISGHRSVSWYQQTPGQGLQFLFEYFSETQRNKGNFPGRFSGRQFSNSRSEMNVSTLELGDSALYLCASTPSRGLGFEQYFGPGTRLTVT.

This clonotype was counted only a few times. This sequence joins TRBV18 and TRBJ2-4, with a tentative D call TRBD2 (6 bases). V dropped 5 bases and J dropped 0 bases, with 20 bases sitting between them. The germline gives CDR1 KGHSH, CDR2 LQKENI. CDR3 length equals 18 residues. The CDR3: CASSREDGFLLAKNIQYF. The CDR3 DNA sequence: TGTGCCAGCTCAAGGGAGGACGGATTCCTACTAGCCAAAAACATTCAGTACTTC.

This chain joins TRBV6-1 and TRBJ1-5, with D unclear. Germline V lookup: CDR1 MNHNS, CDR2 SASEGT. The CDR3 is made up of 14 amino acids. The V end was cut by 5 bases, the J end by 3 bases, with 11 bases between. The CDR3 region is CASSPDSFNQPQHF. CDR3 nucleotide sequence: TGTGCCAGCAGTCCGGACTCCTTCAATCAGCCCCAGCATTTT.

In this sample, this clonotype turned up once. The rearrangement uses TRBV6-2 or TRBV6-3 and TRBJ2-7; D gene ambiguous. This CDR3 contains 16 residues. Trimming left V 7 bases short and J 3 bases short, with 22 bases between. Germline CDR1 MNHEY, CDR2 SVGEGT. As DNA, the CDR3 is TGTGCCAGCAAATCCGGAGCCTGGTCCCGAGACTACGAGCAGTACTTC. It translates to CASKSGAWSRDYEQYF.

This clonotype was observed a handful of times. The chain links TRBV30 to TRBJ2-5; 14 bases line up with TRBD2. The CDR3 totals 19 residues. Germline CDR1 reads GTSNPN; CDR2 reads SVGIG (reference sequence). V shed 1 base and J 1 base; nucleotides not matched to a gene: 11. CDR3 sequence reads: CAWSGPTPGTSGSQETQYF. In DNA, the CDR3 is TGTGCCTGGAGTGGCCCAACCCCCGGGACTAGCGGGAGCCAAGAGACCCAGTACTTC.

The CDR3 region is CAISDGTSVSAQFF. The DNA for the CDR3 is TGTGCCATCAGTGACGGGACTTCGGTTTCGGCGCAGTTCTTC. The genes are TRBV10-3 and TRBJ2-1, with D maybe TRBD2 (6 bases). The V gene's germline CDR1 is ENHRY and CDR2 SYGVKD. V lost 3 bases and J 12 bases, leaving 18 bases between the germline ends. This CDR3 spans 14 amino acids.

The table lists this clonotype with a few counts. The chain links TRBV4-3 to TRBJ2-3; TRBD2 might be the D (6 bases). Trimming took 0 bases from V and 1 from J, leaving 14 bases between them. Per germline, CDR1 LGHNA and CDR2 YSLEER. CDR3 length: 17 amino acids. In DNA form, the CDR3 reads TGCGCCAGCAGCCAAGATTTTTGGCGGGGACGCACAGATACGCAGTATTTT. Its protein product is CASSQDFWRGRTDTQYF.

This clonotype has just one count. The V call is TRBV25-1, the J call TRBJ2-2, with D maybe TRBD2 (5 bases). The CDR3 has 14 residues. Germline assignment: CDR1 MGHDK and CDR2 SYGVNS. Trimming cost V 7 bases and J 2 bases, with 11 bases left between them. CDR3 region: CASMEATNTGELFF. The CDR3 DNA reads as TGTGCCAGCATGGAGGCTACCAACACCGGGGAGCTGTTTTTT.

This clonotype appeared a few times. This chain links TRBV2 with TRBJ1-2; 7 bases map to TRBD1. This CDR3 comprises 15 residues. Germline CDR1 reads SNHLY; CDR2 reads FYNNEI. The trim removed 3 bases at V and 2 bases at J, leaving 6 bases unmatched. CDR3 loop: CASSDYRGRNYGYTF. The CDR3 nucleotides are TGTGCCAGCAGTGACTACAGGGGACGCAACTATGGCTACACCTTC.

Only a few counts were recorded for this clonotype. The chain joins TRBV12-3 or TRBV12-4 to TRBJ2-5; no clear D. The V end lost 2 bases, the J end lost 2 bases, and 18 bases lay between the germline ends. The CDR3 has 17 amino acids. CDR3 sequence reads: CASSLNTGARLQETQYF. Written as DNA, the CDR3 is TGTGCCAGCAGTTTAAATACGGGCGCGAGGCTACAAGAGACCCAGTACTTC.

The rearrangement joins TRBV11-3 to TRBJ2-7; 7 bases line up with TRBD1. CDR3 length: 15 amino acids. The germline V gene encodes CDR1 SGHNT and CDR2 YENEEA. Trimming at V came to 5 bases and at J to 3 bases, leaving 10 bases not matched to a gene. The CDR3 region has the DNA TGTGCCAGCAGCCTACGACAGGGCCCCATCTACGAGCAGTACTTC. Encoded protein: CASSLRQGPIYEQYF.

A remark on this clonotype: This may come from a read error, since a much larger clone is one base off. The V and J genes are TRBV7-9 and TRBJ2-7; D remains ambiguous. Germline lookup yields CDR1 SEHNR and CDR2 FQNEAQ (reference sequence). The V and J ends lost 3 bases and 2 bases respectively, with 5 bases between them. CDR3 length: 12 residues. As DNA, the CDR3 is TGTGCCAGCAGCTTTAGTCCCTACGAGCAGTACTTC. Protein sequence: CASSFSPYEQYF.

The J gene is TRBJ2-2, the V gene TRBV12-3 or TRBV12-4, with 9 bases that match TRBD1. The J segment lost 5 bases and the V segment lost 6 bases, leaving 7 bases of the junction unmatched. This CDR3 has 15 amino acids. In DNA, the CDR3 is TGTGCCAGCAGACTCGGACAGGGGTGGACCGGGGAGCTGTTTTTT. It specifies CASRLGQGWTGELFF.

The rearrangement uses TRBV15 and TRBJ2-7; 10 nucleotides match TRBD1. The germline V gene encodes CDR1 LNHNV and CDR2 YYDKDF (reference sequence). The CDR3 has 14 residues. Trimming at V came to 3 bases and at J to 4 bases, leaving 3 bases not matched to a gene. CDR3 sequence (DNA): TGTGCCACCAGCAGGGCGGGACAGGGGTACGAGCAGTACTTC. Translated: CATSRAGQGYEQYF.

This clonotype turned up a few times. This chain joins TRBV20-1 and TRBJ2-1, with 7 bases matching TRBD2. Trimming removed 3 bases from V and 8 bases from J; junction bases left unmatched: 7. Germline V gives CDR1 DFQATT, CDR2 SNEGSKA (reference sequence). The length of the CDR3 is 13 residues. The CDR3 DNA reads as TGCAGTGCTAGGGGCCTGGGGGGGGATGAGCAGTTCTTC. Protein product: CSARGLGGDEQFF.

This clonotype occurred a few times. The chain joins TRBV28 to TRBJ2-5; TRBD1 aligns across 8 bases. This CDR3 has 15 amino acids. CDR1 is MDHEN, CDR2 SYDVKM, per germline. Trimming at V came to 8 bases and at J to 4 bases, leaving 12 bases not matched to a gene. The chain's CDR3 is CASSIPGGAGETQYF. The DNA of the CDR3 is TGTGCCAGCTCCATCCCAGGGGGCGCAGGAGAGACCCAGTACTTC. Supplemented by reference TRBV28 and TRBJ2-5, the full variable domain reads DVKVTQSSRYLVKRTGEKVFLECVQDMDHENMFWYRQDPGLGLRLIYFSYDVKMKEKGDIPEGYSVSREKKERFSLILESASTNQTSMYLCASSIPGGAGETQYFGPGTRLLVL.

V and J are TRBV7-9 and TRBJ1-6; D is perhaps TRBD1 (5 bases). The CDR3 runs to 17 residues. The V gene lost 9 bases and the J gene lost 2 bases, with 20 bases spanning the gap. Germline loops: CDR1 SEHNR, CDR2 FQNEAQ (reference sequence). The CDR3 is CASGHGGTKTYNSPLHF. In DNA, the CDR3 is TGTGCCAGTGGGCATGGGGGGACGAAGACCTATAATTCACCCCTCCACTTT.

This chain joins TRBV2 and TRBJ2-5, with D uncertain. CDR1 is SNHLY, CDR2 FYNNEI, per germline. The CDR3 has 13 amino acids. Trimming removed 4 bases from V and 4 bases from J, with 10 bases in between. The DNA of the CDR3 is TGTGCCAGCAGTGGTCCAGCCCGAGAGACCCAGTACTTC. This codes for CASSGPARETQYF.

This clonotype was observed a handful of times. J is TRBJ1-1 and V is TRBV5-1; the D is unclear. Germline V gene data show CDR1 as SGHRS and CDR2 as YFSETQ. V lost 0 bases to trimming and J lost 8 bases, with 11 bases between them. The CDR3 consists of 13 residues. The DNA of the CDR3 is TGCGCCAGCAGCTTGGGTGGGGTATCAGAAGCTTTCTTT. Amino acids: CASSLGGVSEAFF.

In its sample, this clonotype was seen once. The chain links TRBV20-1 to TRBJ1-5; no firm D call. The germline CDR1 and CDR2 sequences are DFQATT and SNEGSKA (reference sequence). The ends were cut back, 1 base at V and 6 bases at J, with 10 bases in the middle. The CDR3 spans 13 residues. The CDR3 region has the DNA TGCAGTGCTAGAGGCGTGGAGAGTCAGCCCCAGCATTTT. Its protein product is CSARGVESQPQHF.

In its sample, this clonotype was seen a few times. This rearrangement joins TRBV15 to TRBJ2-5, with 8 bases fitting TRBD1. Germline V gene lookup returns CDR1 LNHNV and CDR2 YYDKDF (reference sequence). The J segment lost 5 bases and the V segment lost 0 bases, leaving 2 bases of the junction unmatched. The CDR3 is 14 amino acids. The CDR3 is CATSRDQGAETQYF. The CDR3 DNA follows: TGTGCCACCAGCAGAGATCAGGGGGCGGAGACCCAGTACTTC. Full variable domain (missing parts from reference TRBV15 and TRBJ2-5): DAMVIQNPRYQVTQFGKPVTLSCSQTLNHNVMYWYQQKSSQAPKLLFHYYDKDFNNEADTPDNFQSRRPNTSFCFLDIRSPGLGDTAMYLCATSRDQGAETQYFGPGTRLLVL.

V gene TRBV9 combines with J gene TRBJ1-6, with 9 nucleotides matching TRBD1. CDR1 is SGDLS and CDR2 is YYNGEE in the germline V gene. This CDR3 has 14 amino acids. J lost 10 bases, V lost 3 bases, and 5 bases had no gene match. CDR3 nucleotide sequence: TGTGCCAGCAGCGGTGGACAGGGGTACTCACCCCTCCACTTT. Amino acid sequence: CASSGGQGYSPLHF.

This clonotype has a handful of counts. The chain combines TRBV18 with TRBJ2-1; 10 bases are a match to TRBD1. Trimming cost V 8 bases and J 3 bases; bases outside gene matches: 7. Germline CDR1 reads KGHSH; CDR2 reads LQKENI. This CDR3 region has 15 residues. The CDR3 is CASHQDRGLYNEQFF. The CDR3, as DNA: TGTGCCAGCCACCAAGACAGGGGGCTCTACAATGAGCAGTTCTTC. The full variable domain, completed using reference TRBV18 and TRBJ2-1, is NAGVMQNPRHLVRRRGQEARLRCSPMKGHSHVYWYRQLPEEGLKFMVYLQKENIIDESGMPKERFSAEFPKEGPSILRIQQVVRGDSAAYFCASHQDRGLYNEQFFGPGTRLTVL.